These 24 T cell receptor beta chains were all obtained from the same sample, sequenced in a study of blood T cell repertoires in COVID-19. The data were produced by immunoSEQ multiplex PCR, yet TCRdb's version contains in-frame clones alone and is incomplete. Found here are more than 200,000 clones, 88% of them singletons; the top ten hold around 1.4%. Sequencing was done on a sample of peripheral blood. The source of these receptors is a man aged 80 or over with acute or convalescent COVID-19.

This clone was recorded a few times. The chain recombines TRBV27 with TRBJ1-1; D ambiguous. Germline CDR1 and CDR2: MNHEY and SMNVEV (reference sequence). This CDR3 comprises 14 residues. V was clipped by 1 base and J by 1 base, with 7 bases between them. The CDR3 DNA follows: TGTGCCAGCAGTTTATGGGCAGAGAACACTGAAGCTTTCTTT. It specifies CASSLWAENTEAFF.

This chain links TRBV19 with TRBJ1-5; 7 bases fit TRBD1. The CDR3 totals 17 residues. Germline V gene data show CDR1 as LNHDA and CDR2 as SQIVND (reference sequence). Trimming cost V 9 bases and J 5 bases; bases outside gene matches: 19. CDR3 protein: CAREGDTGQTFYQPQHF. The CDR3 nucleotides read TGTGCCAGGGAAGGGGACACGGGACAGACTTTCTATCAGCCCCAGCATTTT.

This chain uses TRBV4-2 with TRBJ1-1; tentatively, D is TRBD1 (5 bases). The V gene's germline CDR1 is LGHNA and CDR2 YNFKEQ. The V gene lost 0 bases and the J gene lost 0 bases, with 8 bases spanning the gap. This CDR3 region has 15 residues. DNA for the CDR3: TGTGCCAGCAGCCAAGAGGGGGGAGTGAACACTGAAGCTTTCTTT. Amino acid sequence: CASSQEGGVNTEAFF.

This rearrangement joins TRBV9 to TRBJ2-7, with 7 bases identical to TRBD2. Trimming took 0 bases from V and 6 from J; bases not matched to a gene: 6. CDR1 is SGDLS, CDR2 YYNGEE, per germline. This CDR3 comprises 14 residues. The CDR3 reads CASSVAGGSGEQYF. In nucleotides, the CDR3 is TGTGCCAGCAGCGTAGCCGGCGGGAGTGGCGAGCAGTACTTC.

The V call is TRBV5-1, the J call TRBJ2-4, with a possible D match to TRBD1 (5 bases). Germline V gene data show CDR1 as SGHRS and CDR2 as YFSETQ. This CDR3 region has 13 residues. The V gene lost 4 bases and the J gene lost 7 bases, with 12 bases spanning the gap. The CDR3 sequence is CASSQQTENIQYF. CDR3 nucleotide sequence: TGCGCCAGCAGCCAGCAGACAGAGAACATTCAGTACTTC.

The rearrangement joins TRBV27 to TRBJ1-2, with TRBD1 as a possible D gene (6 bases). Germline values: CDR1 MNHEY, CDR2 SMNVEV (reference sequence). V was cut by 1 base and J by 8 bases, with 14 bases left in between. The CDR3 length is 14 residues. The CDR3 is CASSLWAGDTGYTF. The CDR3 bases are TGTGCCAGCAGTTTATGGGCAGGGGATACGGGCTACACCTTC.

The chain links TRBV9 to TRBJ1-1, with 10 bases matching TRBD1. This CDR3 comprises 15 residues. V gave up 3 bases and J gave up 4 bases; unmatched junction bases: 6. Germline V lookup: CDR1 SGDLS, CDR2 YYNGEE. The CDR3 DNA sequence: TGTGCCAGCAGCGCGGGACAGGGGCGAGTCACTGAAGCTTTCTTT. Translating it yields CASSAGQGRVTEAFF. Variable domain in full (rest from reference TRBV9 and TRBJ1-1): DSGVTQTPKHLITATGQRVTLRCSPRSGDLSVYWYQQSLDQGLQFLIQYYNGEERAKGNILERFSAQQFPDLHSELNLSSLELGDSALYFCASSAGQGRVTEAFFGQGTRLTVV.

This sequence joins TRBV6-5 and TRBJ1-4, with a possible D match to TRBD1 (5 bases). Germline CDR1 MNHEY, CDR2 SVGAGI. The CDR3 covers 15 residues. V was trimmed by 5 bases and J by 0 bases, leaving 10 bases between them. The CDR3 is CASSRQLATNEKLFF. CDR3 in DNA: TGTGCCAGCAGTCGACAGCTTGCAACTAATGAAAAACTGTTTTTT.

The chain uses TRBV6-2 or TRBV6-3 and TRBJ2-5, with D perhaps matching TRBD1 (6 bases). V lost 0 bases and J 5 bases, leaving 10 bases between the germline ends. The CDR3 length is 14 residues. The germline V gene encodes CDR1 MNHEY and CDR2 SVGEGT. The CDR3 DNA reads TGTGCCAGCAGTTACTCGGGTGACAGGGAGACCCAGTACTTC. Protein sequence: CASSYSGDRETQYF.

The genes are TRBV5-6 and TRBJ1-3, with 7 bases that match TRBD1. Germline CDR1 reads SGHDT; CDR2 reads YYEEEE. CDR3 size: 15 residues. V was clipped by 1 base and J by 1 base; unmatched bases: 2. CDR3 DNA sequence: TGTGCCAGCAGCTTGCAGGGGGTATCTGGAAACACCATATATTTT. It translates to CASSLQGVSGNTIYF.

This chain joins TRBV3-1 (or the pseudogene TRBV3-2) and TRBJ1-1; perhaps TRBD1 as D (6 bases). The CDR3 extends over 15 amino acids. CDR1 is LGHDT, CDR2 YNNKEL, per germline (reference sequence). Trimming removed 3 bases at V and 2 bases at J, with 13 bases between. This chain's CDR3 is CASSQGLDSNTEAFF. The CDR3 nucleotides read TGTGCCAGCAGCCAGGGATTGGACAGTAACACTGAAGCTTTCTTT.

As regards this clone: This same CDR3 is encoded by further DNA sequences in the sample. This chain links TRBV20-1 with TRBJ1-2; TRBD1 is a possible D gene (6 bases). V dropped 3 bases and J dropped 2 bases, with 7 bases sitting between them. The CDR3 runs 12 residues. CDR1 is DFQATT, CDR2 SNEGSKA, per germline (reference sequence). The CDR3 spells CSASTGNYGYTF. The DNA for the CDR3 is TGCAGTGCTAGTACAGGGAACTATGGCTACACCTTC.

V and J are TRBV6-5 and TRBJ1-2, with D possibly matching TRBD1 (6 bases). V was trimmed by 3 bases and J by 4 bases, leaving 15 bases between them. The V gene's germline CDR1 is MNHEY and CDR2 SVGAGI. The CDR3 spans 15 residues. Here the CDR3 reads CASSYLRGSGYGYTF. CDR3 bases: TGTGCCAGCAGTTATTTGAGGGGGTCTGGCTATGGCTACACCTTC.

In its sample, this clone was seen a few times. This chain connects TRBV7-2 to TRBJ2-1; a weak D match, TRBD1 (5 bases). The length of the CDR3 is 16 residues. Germline lookup yields CDR1 SGHTA and CDR2 FQGNSA. Trimming took 0 bases from V and 5 from J, leaving 14 bases between them. CDR3 in DNA: TGTGCCAGCAGCTTAGCACGCAGGGTTGGAGACAATGAGCAGTTCTTC. Its protein product is CASSLARRVGDNEQFF.

The V call is TRBV15, the J call TRBJ1-1; D might be TRBD1 (5 bases). The V gene lost 1 base and the J gene lost 7 bases, with 7 bases spanning the gap. Germline V gene data show CDR1 as LNHNV and CDR2 as YYDKDF (reference sequence). The CDR3 consists of 12 residues. The CDR3 DNA is TGTGCCACCAGCAGAGTAAGGGGTGAAGCTTTCTTT. Amino acids: CATSRVRGEAFF.

The CDR3 reads CASSLTQGAAETQYF. CDR3 nucleotides: TGTGCCAGCAGCTTAACACAGGGGGCCGCAGAGACCCAGTACTTC. The chain uses TRBV7-9 and TRBJ2-5; TRBD1 matches at 9 bases. This CDR3 is built from 15 residues. V lost 2 bases and J lost 4; bases outside the gene matches: 5. From germline, CDR1 is SEHNR and CDR2 FQNEAQ (reference sequence).

The V call is TRBV5-4, the J call TRBJ2-7; 7 positions match TRBD1. The CDR3 length is 14 residues. Trimming cost V 3 bases and J 2 bases; bases outside gene matches: 5. Per the germline V gene, CDR1 is SGHNT and CDR2 is YYREEE (reference sequence). DNA for the CDR3: TGTGCCAGCAGCTCCCGGACAGGTACCTACGAGCAGTACTTC. It codes for CASSSRTGTYEQYF.

The chain is built from TRBV7-3 and TRBJ2-5; D perhaps matches TRBD1 (6 bases). Per germline, CDR1 SGHTA and CDR2 FQGTGA. This CDR3 spans 13 amino acids. Trimming cost V 5 bases and J 5 bases, with 12 bases left between them. CDR3 in amino acids: CASSQGPVETQYF. CDR3 DNA sequence: TGTGCCAGCAGCCAGGGGCCAGTTGAGACCCAGTACTTC.

The V and J genes are TRBV28 and TRBJ2-1; maybe TRBD1 (5 bases). This CDR3 spans 14 amino acids. Per germline, CDR1 MDHEN and CDR2 SYDVKM. V was cut by 2 bases and J by 7 bases, with 12 bases left in between. CDR3 region: CASSLLAGPNEQFF. CDR3 nucleotide sequence: TGTGCCAGCAGTTTACTGGCAGGGCCTAATGAGCAGTTCTTC.

This rearrangement joins TRBV5-3 to TRBJ1-2; D is possibly TRBD1 (6 bases). TRBV5-3 is recorded as an ORF, its role being uncertain. The CDR3 loop spans 16 amino acids. Trimming removed 0 bases at V and 4 bases at J, with 16 bases between. The CDR3 DNA is TGTGCCAGAAGCTTGGCCCTTACAGGGAACCCCTATGGCTACACCTTC. This sequence encodes CARSLALTGNPYGYTF.

The chain carries TRBV6-2 or TRBV6-3 and TRBJ2-1; 11 bases map to TRBD2. This CDR3 has 15 residues. V gave up 6 bases and J gave up 2 bases; unmatched junction bases: 3. The germline gives CDR1 MNHEY, CDR2 SVGEGT. The CDR3 DNA reads as TGTGCCAGCAGCCGACTAGCGGGGACCTACAATGAGCAGTTCTTC. Its protein product is CASSRLAGTYNEQFF.

The chain combines TRBV7-3 with TRBJ2-3, with D tentatively TRBD1 (5 bases). Between the trimmed V and J ends, which lost 11 bases and 6 bases, there was a span of 15 bases. This CDR3 has 12 residues. Germline CDR1 and CDR2: SGHTA and FQGTGA. CDR3 region: CALILDTDTQYF. The DNA for the CDR3 is TGTGCCCTTATCCTGGACACGGATACGCAGTATTTT.

This chain joins TRBV3-1 (or the pseudogene TRBV3-2) and TRBJ1-2; 8 bases map to TRBD1. The CDR3 covers 15 residues. Trimming removed 1 base from V and 4 bases from J; junction bases left unmatched: 5. Looked up from germline, CDR1 is LGHDT and CDR2 is YNNKEL (reference sequence). The CDR3 DNA reads as TGTGCCAGCAGCCAAGCCCTGACAGGGGTCTATGGCTACACCTTC. Its protein is CASSQALTGVYGYTF.

V is TRBV6-6 and J is TRBJ2-7; 9 positions agree with TRBD1. The length of the CDR3 is 15 residues. V trimming: 2 bases; J trimming: 6 bases; junction bases outside the gene matches: 8. Germline V gives CDR1 MNHNY, CDR2 SVGAGI (reference sequence). CDR3 region: CASSYPGTGSREQYF. CDR3 coding DNA: TGTGCCAGCAGTTACCCCGGGACAGGGTCCCGCGAGCAGTACTTC.